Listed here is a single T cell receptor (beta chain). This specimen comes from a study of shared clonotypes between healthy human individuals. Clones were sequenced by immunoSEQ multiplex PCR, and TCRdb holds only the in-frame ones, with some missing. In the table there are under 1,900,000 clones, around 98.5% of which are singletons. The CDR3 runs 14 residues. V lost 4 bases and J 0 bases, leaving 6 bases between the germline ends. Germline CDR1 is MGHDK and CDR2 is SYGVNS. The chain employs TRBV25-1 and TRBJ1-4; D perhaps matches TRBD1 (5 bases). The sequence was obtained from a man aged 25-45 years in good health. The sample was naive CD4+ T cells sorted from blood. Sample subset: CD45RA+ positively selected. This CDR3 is CASSVTATNEKLFF. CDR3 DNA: TGTGCCAGCAGTGTGACAGCAACTAATGAAAAACTGTTTTTT.